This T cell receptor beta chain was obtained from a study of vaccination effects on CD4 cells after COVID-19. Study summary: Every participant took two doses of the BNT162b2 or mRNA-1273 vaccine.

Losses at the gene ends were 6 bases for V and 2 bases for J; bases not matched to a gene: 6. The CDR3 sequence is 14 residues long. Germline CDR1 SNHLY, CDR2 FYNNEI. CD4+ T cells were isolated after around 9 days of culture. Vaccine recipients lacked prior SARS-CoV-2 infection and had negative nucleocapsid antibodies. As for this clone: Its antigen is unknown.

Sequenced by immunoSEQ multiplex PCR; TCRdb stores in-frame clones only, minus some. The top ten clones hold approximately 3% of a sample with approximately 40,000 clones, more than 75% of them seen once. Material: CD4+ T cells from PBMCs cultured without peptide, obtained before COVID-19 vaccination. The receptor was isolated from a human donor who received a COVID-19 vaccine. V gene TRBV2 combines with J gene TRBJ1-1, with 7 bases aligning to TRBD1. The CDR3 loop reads CASRLGGVNTEAFF. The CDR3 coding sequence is TGTGCCAGCAGGTTAGGGGGCGTTAACACTGAAGCTTTCTTT.